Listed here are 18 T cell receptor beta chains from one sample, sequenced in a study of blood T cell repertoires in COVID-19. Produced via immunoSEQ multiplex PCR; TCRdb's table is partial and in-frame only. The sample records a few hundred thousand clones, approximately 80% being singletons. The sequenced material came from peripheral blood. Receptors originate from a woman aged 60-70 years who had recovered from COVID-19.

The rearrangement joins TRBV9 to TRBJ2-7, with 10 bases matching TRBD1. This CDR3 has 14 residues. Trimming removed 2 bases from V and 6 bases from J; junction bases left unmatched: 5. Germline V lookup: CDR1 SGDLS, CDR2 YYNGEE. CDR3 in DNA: TGTGCCAGCAGCGTGGGGACAGGGGTGAGCGAGCAGTACTTC. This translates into CASSVGTGVSEQYF.

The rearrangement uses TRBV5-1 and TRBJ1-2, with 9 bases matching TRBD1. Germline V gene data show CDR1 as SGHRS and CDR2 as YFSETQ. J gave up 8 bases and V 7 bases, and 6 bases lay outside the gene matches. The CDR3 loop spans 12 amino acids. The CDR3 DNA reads TGCGCCAGCGCGGGACAGGGAGGCGGCTACACCTTC. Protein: CASAGQGGGYTF.

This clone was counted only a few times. DNA of the CDR3: TGTGCCAGTAGCCTCCATCACTATAGCAATCAGCCCCAGCATTTT. Translated, it gives CASSLHHYSNQPQHF. V gene TRBV19 combines with J gene TRBJ1-5; D is ambiguous. The CDR3 totals 15 residues. The V gene's germline CDR1 is LNHDA and CDR2 SQIVND (reference sequence). Trimming pared 6 bases from V and 0 bases from J, leaving 12 bases between.

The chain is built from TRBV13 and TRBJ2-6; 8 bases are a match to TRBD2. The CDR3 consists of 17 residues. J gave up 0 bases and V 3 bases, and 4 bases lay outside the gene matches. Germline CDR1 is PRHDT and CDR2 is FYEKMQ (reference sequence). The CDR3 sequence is CASSFNRGGSGANVLTF. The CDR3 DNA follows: TGTGCCAGCAGCTTTAATCGGGGGGGCTCTGGGGCCAACGTCCTGACTTTC.

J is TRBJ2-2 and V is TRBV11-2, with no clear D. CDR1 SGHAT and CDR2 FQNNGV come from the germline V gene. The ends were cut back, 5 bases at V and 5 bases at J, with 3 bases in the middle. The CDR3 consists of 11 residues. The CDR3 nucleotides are TGTGCCAGCAGCCAAACCGGGGAGCTGTTTTTT. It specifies CASSQTGELFF.

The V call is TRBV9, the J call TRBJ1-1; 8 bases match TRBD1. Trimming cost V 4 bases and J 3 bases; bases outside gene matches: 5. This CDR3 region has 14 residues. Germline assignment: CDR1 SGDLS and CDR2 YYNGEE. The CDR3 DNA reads TGTGCCAGCAGCCCAAGGACAGGGTACACTGAAGCTTTCTTT. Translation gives CASSPRTGYTEAFF. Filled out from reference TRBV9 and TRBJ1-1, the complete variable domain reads DSGVTQTPKHLITATGQRVTLRCSPRSGDLSVYWYQQSLDQGLQFLIQYYNGEERAKGNILERFSAQQFPDLHSELNLSSLELGDSALYFCASSPRTGYTEAFFGQGTRLTVV.

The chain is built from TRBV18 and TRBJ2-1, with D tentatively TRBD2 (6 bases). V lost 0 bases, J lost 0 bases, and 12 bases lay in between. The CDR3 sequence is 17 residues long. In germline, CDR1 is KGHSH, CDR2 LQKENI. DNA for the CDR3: TGTGCCAGCTCACCACCGGGGAGGTTTAGCTCCTACAATGAGCAGTTCTTC. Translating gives CASSPPGRFSSYNEQFF.

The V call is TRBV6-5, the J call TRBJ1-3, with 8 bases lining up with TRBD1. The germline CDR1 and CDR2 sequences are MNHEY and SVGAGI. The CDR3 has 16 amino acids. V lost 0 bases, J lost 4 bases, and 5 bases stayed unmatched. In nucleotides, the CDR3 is TGTGCCAGCAGTTACTCGCAGGGGGCTCACGGAAACACCATATATTTT. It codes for CASSYSQGAHGNTIYF.

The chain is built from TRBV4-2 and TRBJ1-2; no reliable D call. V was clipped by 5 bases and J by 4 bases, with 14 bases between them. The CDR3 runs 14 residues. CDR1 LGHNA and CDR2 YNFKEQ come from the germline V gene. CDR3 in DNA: TGTGCCAGCAGCGTCGCGGGGAATATCTATGGCTACACCTTC. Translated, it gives CASSVAGNIYGYTF.

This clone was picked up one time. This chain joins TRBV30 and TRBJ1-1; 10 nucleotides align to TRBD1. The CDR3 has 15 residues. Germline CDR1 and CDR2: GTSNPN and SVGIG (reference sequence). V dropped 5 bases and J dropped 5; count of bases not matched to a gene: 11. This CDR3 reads CAWGGQGRVRTEAFF. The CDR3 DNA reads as TGTGCCTGGGGGGGACAGGGGCGGGTGAGAACTGAAGCTTTCTTT.

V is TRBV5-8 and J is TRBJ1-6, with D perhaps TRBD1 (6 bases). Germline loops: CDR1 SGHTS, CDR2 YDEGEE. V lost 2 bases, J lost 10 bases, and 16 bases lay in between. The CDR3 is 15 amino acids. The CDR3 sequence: CASSFQGSRVSPLHF. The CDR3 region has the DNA TGTGCCAGCAGCTTCCAGGGGAGTAGGGTCTCACCCCTCCACTTT.

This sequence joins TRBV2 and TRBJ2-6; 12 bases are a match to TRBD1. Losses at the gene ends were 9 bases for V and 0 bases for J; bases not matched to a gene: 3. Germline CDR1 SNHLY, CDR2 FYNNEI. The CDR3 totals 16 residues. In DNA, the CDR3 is TGTGCCAGTCGGGGACAGGGGGCCTCTGGGGCCAACGTCCTGACTTTC. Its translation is CASRGQGASGANVLTF.

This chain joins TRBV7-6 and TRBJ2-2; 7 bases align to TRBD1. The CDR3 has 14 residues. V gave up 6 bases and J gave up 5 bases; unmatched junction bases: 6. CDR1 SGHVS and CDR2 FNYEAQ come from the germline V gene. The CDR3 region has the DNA TGTGCCAGCAGACCACAGACAGGGACCGGGGAGCTGTTTTTT. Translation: CASRPQTGTGELFF.

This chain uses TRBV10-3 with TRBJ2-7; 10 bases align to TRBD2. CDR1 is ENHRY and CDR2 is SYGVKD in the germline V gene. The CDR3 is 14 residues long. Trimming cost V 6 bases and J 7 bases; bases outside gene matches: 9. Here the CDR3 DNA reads TGTGCCATCAGCAAAGCGGGGGGGCCGGGTGAGCAGTACTTC. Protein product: CAISKAGGPGEQYF.

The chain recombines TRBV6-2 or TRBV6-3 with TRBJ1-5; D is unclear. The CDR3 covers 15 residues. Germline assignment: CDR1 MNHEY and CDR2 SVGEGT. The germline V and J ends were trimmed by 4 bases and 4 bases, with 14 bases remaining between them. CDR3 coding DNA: TGTGCCAGCAGTTCCGAGGCTCGGCGTAATCAGCCCCAGCATTTT. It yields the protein CASSSEARRNQPQHF.

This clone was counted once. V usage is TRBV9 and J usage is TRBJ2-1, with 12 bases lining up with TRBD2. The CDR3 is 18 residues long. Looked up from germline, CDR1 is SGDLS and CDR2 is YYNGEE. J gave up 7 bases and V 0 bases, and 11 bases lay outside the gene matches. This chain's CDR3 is CASSVDLGRLAGANEQFF. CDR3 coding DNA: TGTGCCAGCAGCGTAGATCTGGGAAGACTAGCGGGGGCTAATGAGCAGTTCTTC.

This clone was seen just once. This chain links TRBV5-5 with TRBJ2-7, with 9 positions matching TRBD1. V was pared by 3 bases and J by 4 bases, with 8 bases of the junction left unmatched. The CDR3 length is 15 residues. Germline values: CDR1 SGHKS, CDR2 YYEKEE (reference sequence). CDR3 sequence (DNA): TGTGCCAGCAGCTCCCCTGGGACAGGGACTTACGAGCAGTACTTC. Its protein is CASSSPGTGTYEQYF.

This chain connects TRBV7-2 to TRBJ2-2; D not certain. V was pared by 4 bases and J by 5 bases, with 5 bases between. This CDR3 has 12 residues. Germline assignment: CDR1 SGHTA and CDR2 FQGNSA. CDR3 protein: CASSYRTGELFF. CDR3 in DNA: TGTGCCAGCAGCTATCGTACCGGGGAGCTGTTTTTT.